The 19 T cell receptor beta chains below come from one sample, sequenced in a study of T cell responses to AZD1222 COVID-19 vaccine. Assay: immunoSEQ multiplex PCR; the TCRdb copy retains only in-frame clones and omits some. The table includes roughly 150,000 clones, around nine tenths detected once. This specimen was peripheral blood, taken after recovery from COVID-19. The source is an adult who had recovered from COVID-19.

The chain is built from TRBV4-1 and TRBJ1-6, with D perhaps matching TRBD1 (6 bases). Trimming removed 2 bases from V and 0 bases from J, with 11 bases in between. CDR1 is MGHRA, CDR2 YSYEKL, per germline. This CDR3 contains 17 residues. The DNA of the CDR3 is TGCGCCAGCAGCCAAAAAGGACAGAGCTCCTATAATTCACCCCTCCACTTT. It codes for CASSQKGQSSYNSPLHF.

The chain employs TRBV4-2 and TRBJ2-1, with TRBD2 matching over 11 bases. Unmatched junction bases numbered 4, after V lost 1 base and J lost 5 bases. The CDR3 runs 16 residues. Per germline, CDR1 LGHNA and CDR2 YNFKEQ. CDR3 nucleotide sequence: TGTGCCAGCAGCCAAGCTAGCGGGGGGCAAAACAATGAGCAGTTCTTC. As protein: CASSQASGGQNNEQFF.

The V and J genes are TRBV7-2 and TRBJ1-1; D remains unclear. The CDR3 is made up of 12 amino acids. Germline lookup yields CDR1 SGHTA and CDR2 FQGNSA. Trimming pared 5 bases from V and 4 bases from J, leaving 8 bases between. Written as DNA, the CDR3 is TGTGCCAGCAGCCCCCGTACCACTGAAGCTTTCTTT. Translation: CASSPRTTEAFF.

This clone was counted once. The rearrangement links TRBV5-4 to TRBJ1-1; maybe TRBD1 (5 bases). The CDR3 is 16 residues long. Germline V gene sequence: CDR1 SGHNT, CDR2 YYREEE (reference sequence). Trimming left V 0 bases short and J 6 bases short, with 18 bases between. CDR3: CASSLALGQSGPEAFF. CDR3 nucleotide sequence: TGTGCCAGCAGCTTGGCCCTCGGACAATCAGGCCCTGAAGCTTTCTTT. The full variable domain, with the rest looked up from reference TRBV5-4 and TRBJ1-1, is ETGVTQSPTHLIKTRGQQVTLRCSSQSGHNTVSWYQQALGQGPQFIFQYYREEENGRGNFPPRFSGLQFPNYSSELNVNALELDDSALYLCASSLALGQSGPEAFFGQGTRLTVV.

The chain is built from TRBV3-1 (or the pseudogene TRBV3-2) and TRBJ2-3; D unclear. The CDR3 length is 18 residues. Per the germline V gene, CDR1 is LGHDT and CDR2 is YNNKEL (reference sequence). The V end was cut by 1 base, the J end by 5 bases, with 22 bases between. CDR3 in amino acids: CASSQAPERLPRGDTQYF. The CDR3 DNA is TGTGCCAGCAGCCAAGCTCCGGAGCGATTACCACGTGGAGATACGCAGTATTTT.

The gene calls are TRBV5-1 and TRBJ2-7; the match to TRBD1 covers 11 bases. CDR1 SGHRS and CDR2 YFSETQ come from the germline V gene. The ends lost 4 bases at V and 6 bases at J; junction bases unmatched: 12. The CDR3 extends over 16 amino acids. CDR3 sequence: CASSPLLGTGGSEQYF. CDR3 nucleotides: TGCGCCAGCAGCCCTTTGCTCGGGACAGGGGGGTCCGAGCAGTACTTC. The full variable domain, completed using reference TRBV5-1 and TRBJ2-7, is KAGVTQTPRYLIKTRGQQVTLSCSPISGHRSVSWYQQTPGQGLQFLFEYFSETQRNKGNFPGRFSGRQFSNSRSEMNVSTLELGDSALYLCASSPLLGTGGSEQYFGPGTRLTVT.

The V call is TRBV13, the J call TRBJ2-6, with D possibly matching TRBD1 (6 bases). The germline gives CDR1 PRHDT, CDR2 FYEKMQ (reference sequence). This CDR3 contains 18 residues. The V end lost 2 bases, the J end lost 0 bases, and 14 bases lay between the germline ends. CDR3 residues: CASSLQGPLFSGANVLTF. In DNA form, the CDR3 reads TGTGCCAGCAGCTTACAGGGGCCTCTATTCTCTGGGGCCAACGTCCTGACTTTC.

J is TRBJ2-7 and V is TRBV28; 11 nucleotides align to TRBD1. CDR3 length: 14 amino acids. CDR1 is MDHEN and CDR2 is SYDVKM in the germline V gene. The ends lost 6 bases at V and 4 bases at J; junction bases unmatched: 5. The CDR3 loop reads CASSWTGGRYEQYF. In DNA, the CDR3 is TGTGCCAGCAGCTGGACAGGGGGCAGGTACGAGCAGTACTTC.

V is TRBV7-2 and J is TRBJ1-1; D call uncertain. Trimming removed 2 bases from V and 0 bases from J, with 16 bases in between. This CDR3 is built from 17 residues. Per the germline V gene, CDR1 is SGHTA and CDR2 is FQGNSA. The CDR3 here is CASSLSFGLVVNTEAFF. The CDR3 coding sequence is TGTGCCAGCAGCTTATCATTTGGTCTAGTCGTGAACACTGAAGCTTTCTTT.

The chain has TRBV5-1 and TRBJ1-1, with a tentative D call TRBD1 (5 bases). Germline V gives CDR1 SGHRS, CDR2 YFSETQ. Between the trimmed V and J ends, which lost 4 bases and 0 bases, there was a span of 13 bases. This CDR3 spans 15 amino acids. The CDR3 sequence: CASSAIRGLNTEAFF. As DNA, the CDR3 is TGCGCCAGCAGCGCCATCCGGGGGTTGAACACTGAAGCTTTCTTT.

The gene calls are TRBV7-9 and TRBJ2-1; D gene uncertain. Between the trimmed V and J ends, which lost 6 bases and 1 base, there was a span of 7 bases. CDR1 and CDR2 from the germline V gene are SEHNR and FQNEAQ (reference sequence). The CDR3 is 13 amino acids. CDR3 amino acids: CASSRASYNEQFF. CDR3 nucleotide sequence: TGTGCCAGCAGTCGAGCTTCCTACAATGAGCAGTTCTTC.

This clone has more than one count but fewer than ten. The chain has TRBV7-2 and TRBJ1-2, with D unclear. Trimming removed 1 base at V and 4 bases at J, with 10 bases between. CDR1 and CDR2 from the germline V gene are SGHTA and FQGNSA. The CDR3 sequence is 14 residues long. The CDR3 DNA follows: TGTGCCAGCAGCTTAGGAGGCGGCCGCTATGGCTACACCTTC. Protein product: CASSLGGGRYGYTF. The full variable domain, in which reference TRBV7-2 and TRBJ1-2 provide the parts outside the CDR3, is GAGVSQSPSNKVTEKGKDVELRCDPISGHTALYWYRQSLGQGLEFLIYFQGNSAPDKSGLPSDRFSAERTGGSVSTLTIQRTQQEDSAVYLCASSLGGGRYGYTFGSGTRLTVV.

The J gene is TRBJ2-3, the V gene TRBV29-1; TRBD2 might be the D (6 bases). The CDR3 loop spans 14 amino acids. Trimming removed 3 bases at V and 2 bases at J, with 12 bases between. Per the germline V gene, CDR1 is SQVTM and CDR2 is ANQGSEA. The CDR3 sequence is CSVDWGVTTDTQYF. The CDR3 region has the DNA TGCAGCGTTGACTGGGGGGTGACCACAGATACGCAGTATTTT.

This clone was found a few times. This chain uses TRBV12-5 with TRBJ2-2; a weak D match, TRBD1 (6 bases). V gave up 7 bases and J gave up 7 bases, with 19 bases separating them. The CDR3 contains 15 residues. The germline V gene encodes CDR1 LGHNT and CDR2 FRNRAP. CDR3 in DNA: TGTGCTAGTGCCCCCTACGGGACAAGTCACGGGGAGCTGTTTTTT. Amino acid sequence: CASAPYGTSHGELFF.

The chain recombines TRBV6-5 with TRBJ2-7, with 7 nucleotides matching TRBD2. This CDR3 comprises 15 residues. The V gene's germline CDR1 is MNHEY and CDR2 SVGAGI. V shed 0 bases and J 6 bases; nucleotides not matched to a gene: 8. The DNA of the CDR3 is TGTGCCAGCAGTTACTCGGCGGGGGAACGAGGCGAGCAGTACTTC. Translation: CASSYSAGERGEQYF.

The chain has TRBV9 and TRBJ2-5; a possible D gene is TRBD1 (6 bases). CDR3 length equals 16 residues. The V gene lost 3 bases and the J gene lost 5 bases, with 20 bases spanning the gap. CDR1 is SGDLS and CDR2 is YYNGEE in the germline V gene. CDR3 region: CASSAPSTGMRETQYF. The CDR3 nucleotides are TGTGCCAGCAGCGCCCCTAGTACAGGGATGAGGGAGACCCAGTACTTC.

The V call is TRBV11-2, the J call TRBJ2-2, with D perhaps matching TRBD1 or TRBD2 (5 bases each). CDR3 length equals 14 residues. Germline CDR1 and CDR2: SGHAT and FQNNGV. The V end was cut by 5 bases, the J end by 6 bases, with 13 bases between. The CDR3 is CASSRDPMAGELFF. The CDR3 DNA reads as TGTGCCAGCAGCCGGGACCCTATGGCCGGGGAGCTGTTTTTT.

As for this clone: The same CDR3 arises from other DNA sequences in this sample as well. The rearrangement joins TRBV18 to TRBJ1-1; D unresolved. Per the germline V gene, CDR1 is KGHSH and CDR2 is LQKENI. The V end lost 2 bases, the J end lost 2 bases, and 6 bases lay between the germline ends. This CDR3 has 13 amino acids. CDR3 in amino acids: CASSPSANTEAFF. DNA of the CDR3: TGTGCCAGCTCACCATCGGCAAACACTGAAGCTTTCTTT.

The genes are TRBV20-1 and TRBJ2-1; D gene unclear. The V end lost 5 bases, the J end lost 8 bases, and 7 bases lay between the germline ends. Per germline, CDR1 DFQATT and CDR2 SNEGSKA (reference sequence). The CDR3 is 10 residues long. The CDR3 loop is CSAYRDEQFF. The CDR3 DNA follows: TGCAGTGCTTACCGGGATGAGCAGTTCTTC.